This is a list of T cell receptor beta chains from one sample in a study of blood T cell repertoires in COVID-19. Assay: immunoSEQ multiplex PCR; the TCRdb copy retains only in-frame clones and omits some. In the table there are roughly 24,000 clones, around nine tenths of which are singletons. Sequences were obtained from peripheral blood. Receptors were obtained from a man in his 70s with COVID-19, enrolled during active disease. Each CDR3 is given with its conserved first and last residue. D genes are given only for firm matches.

CDR3aa,j_gene,d_gene,v_gene
CASGSGNTQYF,TRBJ2-3,NA,TRBV12-5
CASSPRDRELQYF,TRBJ2-3,TRBD1,TRBV27
CASSSPEGQNTGELFF,TRBJ2-2,NA,TRBV6-5
CASSFGREGGYTF,TRBJ1-2,NA,TRBV5-4
CATRASYEQYF,TRBJ2-7,NA,TRBV6-6
CASSHSGTRKYNEQFF,TRBJ2-1,TRBD2,TRBV14
CASSPASGVTNTGELFF,TRBJ2-2,TRBD2,TRBV2
CASSQAASSYNEQFF,TRBJ2-1,NA,TRBV3-1/TRBV3-2
CASSGRTSGSYEQYF,TRBJ2-7,TRBD2,TRBV2
CASSLSGKGNTEAFF,TRBJ1-1,NA,TRBV5-6
CAWTGTSAPGELFF,TRBJ2-2,TRBD2,TRBV30
CASSFGGTGELFF,TRBJ2-2,TRBD2,TRBV5-1
CASRGTGTLKQYF,TRBJ2-3,TRBD1,TRBV6-5
CASSLQGGIDTEAFF,TRBJ1-1,NA,TRBV5-1
CASSQERTSGYNEQFF,TRBJ2-1,TRBD2,TRBV3-1/TRBV3-2
CASSESPSGVQQFF,TRBJ2-1,TRBD2,TRBV10-1
CAISLDSSGNTIYF,TRBJ1-3,NA,TRBV10-3
CASSQTGISSYNEQFF,TRBJ2-1,NA,TRBV4-1
CSASKGRDTEAFF,TRBJ1-1,NA,TRBV20-1
CASKEHPEGNYGYTF,TRBJ1-2,NA,TRBV6-5
CASSFGRGSEAFF,TRBJ1-1,NA,TRBV12-3/TRBV12-4
CASSLSSGTSGIGTQYF,TRBJ2-5,TRBD2,TRBV11-2
CASSYMAPGELFF,TRBJ2-2,NA,TRBV6-5
CASSLGTGGSGANVLTF,TRBJ2-6,NA,TRBV11-3
CASSYLVGGRFTDTQYF,TRBJ2-3,NA,TRBV5-4
CASSLYLLDSNTGELFF,TRBJ2-2,NA,TRBV18
CASMQGGLDTEAFF,TRBJ1-1,TRBD1,TRBV5-1
CASSSGQGYNEQFF,TRBJ2-1,NA,TRBV11-2